Following are 5 T cell receptor beta chains from one sample sequenced in a study of blood T cell repertoires in COVID-19. Using immunoSEQ multiplex PCR, the repertoire was profiled, and TCRdb retains in-frame clones only, with some absent. The sample has roughly 300,000 clones, roughly 82% seen once. The sequenced material came from peripheral blood. The receptor source for this set is a woman aged 45 to 65 with acute or convalescent COVID-19.

The V call is TRBV5-1, the J call TRBJ2-5, with D tentatively TRBD2 (5 bases). The CDR3 is 14 residues long. Germline V lookup: CDR1 SGHRS, CDR2 YFSETQ. The V end lost 4 bases, the J end lost 1 base, and 11 bases lay between the germline ends. CDR3 sequence reads: CASSHSSSQETQYF. As DNA, the CDR3 is TGCGCCAGCAGCCACTCTAGCTCCCAAGAGACCCAGTACTTC.

The V call is TRBV28, the J call TRBJ1-1, with D possibly matching TRBD1 (6 bases). Germline V gives CDR1 MDHEN, CDR2 SYDVKM. Trimming stripped 3 bases from V and 1 base from J, with 9 bases between. The CDR3 covers 14 residues. CDR3 amino acids: CASSLRGGNTEAFF. CDR3 DNA sequence: TGTGCCAGCAGTTTGAGGGGGGGGAACACTGAAGCTTTCTTT.

This clone was seen a handful of times. The gene calls are TRBV5-1 and TRBJ2-2; 13 nucleotides match TRBD2. Per germline, CDR1 SGHRS and CDR2 YFSETQ. V lost 4 bases, J lost 3 bases, and 3 bases stayed unmatched. This CDR3 contains 16 residues. CDR3 protein: CASSLGLAGHTGELFF. In DNA form, the CDR3 reads TGCGCCAGCAGCCTGGGACTAGCGGGACACACCGGGGAGCTGTTTTTT.

This clone was counted between two and nine times. The J gene is TRBJ1-2, the V gene TRBV9; tentatively, D is TRBD1 (6 bases). There are 14 residues in the CDR3. Germline V gene lookup returns CDR1 SGDLS and CDR2 YYNGEE. V was trimmed by 3 bases and J by 2 bases, leaving 11 bases between them. The DNA of the CDR3 is TGTGCCAGCAGCGCCCAACAGGGCAACTATGGCTACACCTTC. It is translated as CASSAQQGNYGYTF.

The chain has TRBV6-6 and TRBJ1-5; weak D call: TRBD1 (5 bases). CDR1 MNHNY and CDR2 SVGAGI come from the germline V gene (reference sequence). This CDR3 is built from 14 residues. Trimming pared 6 bases from V and 1 base from J, leaving 10 bases between. The CDR3 coding sequence is TGTGCCAGCAGCCAGGGAATGAGCAATCAGCCCCAGCATTTT. It is translated as CASSQGMSNQPQHF.